A selection of T cell receptor beta chains follows, all from one sample in a study of STAT5B mutations in CD4+ large granular lymphocyte leukemia. Sequenced by immunoSEQ multiplex PCR; TCRdb stores in-frame clones only, minus some. The table shows more than 40,000 clones, with 80% to 85% occurring only once. The sample taken for sequencing was CD4+ T cells from blood buffy coats. The receptors were gathered from a human donor in good health. Both conserved end residues are part of each CDR3. A D gene is named only where the DNA matches it firmly. Clone size is given for some rows only: seen once, a few or many times, or a class if the clone is expanded.

>TRBV9|.|.|TRBJ2-2
TGTGCCAGCAGCGTCCGAAACAGCCAGAAGAAGACCGGGGAGCTGTTTTTT
CASSVRNSQKKTGELFF
>TRBV19|.|TRBD1|TRBJ1-5
TGTGCCAGTAGTCCCGGGACAGGGTACAATCAGCCCCAGCATTTT
CASSPGTGYNQPQHF
>TRBV21-1|.|.|TRBJ2-1
TGTGCCAGCAGCAAACCACTACGGACAGGGATTGTATACAATGAGCAGTTCTTC
CASSKPLRTGIVYNEQFF
>TRBV4-2|.|.|TRBJ1-2
TGTGCCAGCAGCCAAGAGGGGGGGGCTCGTGGCTACACCTTC
CASSQEGGARGYTF
>TRBV7-2|.|.|TRBJ1-5
TGTGCCAGCAGCCCCGGTTCGGGGGTCAATCAGCCCCAGCATTTT
CASSPGSGVNQPQHF
>TRBV14|.|TRBD2|TRBJ2-3
TGTGCCAGCAGCGCCCGGTACCTTGCGGGGGGGCAAGTAGATACGCAGTATTTT
CASSARYLAGGQVDTQYF
>TRBV10-1|.|TRBD1|TRBJ1-5
TGCGCCAGCAGTTCCGGGACAGGGGAGACTCAGCCCCAGCATTTT
CASSSGTGETQPQHF
>TRBV7-2|.|.|TRBJ2-7
TGTGCCAGCAGCTTAGCAAGAAGCGGGTACGAGCAGTACTTC
CASSLARSGYEQYF
>TRBV6-1|.|.|TRBJ1-3
TGTGCCAGCAGTGAAGCACCGGGACGGAGAAACACCATATATTTT
CASSEAPGRRNTIYF
>TRBV6-4|once|.|TRBJ2-3
TGTGCCAGCAGGACTGACACTAGCACAGATACGCAGTATTTT
CASRTDTSTDTQYF
>TRBV10-3|.|.|TRBJ2-3
TGTGCCATCAGACAGGGTATTGGCACAGATACGCAGTATTTT
CAIRQGIGTDTQYF
>TRBV6-4|.|TRBD1|TRBJ2-7
TGTGCCAGCAGTGAAAGGGGGACAGGGGGCTACGAGCAGTACTTC
CASSERGTGGYEQYF
>TRBV7-3|.|TRBD2|TRBJ2-5
TGTGCCAGCAGCTTAGGGAGGGCAGAGACCCAGTACTTC
CASSLGRAETQYF
>TRBV10-3|few|TRBD1|TRBJ1-6
TGTGCCATCGCACTAGGGGGCGCTTACTCACCCCTCCACTTT
CAIALGGAYSPLHF
>TRBV6-5|.|TRBD1|TRBJ2-7
TGTGCCAGCAGTGTTACAGGGGGCTACGAGCAGTACTTC
CASSVTGGYEQYF
>TRBV6-1|.|.|TRBJ1-1
TGTGCCAGCAGTGAAAGGACTGAAGCTTTCTTT
CASSERTEAFF
>TRBV10-3|.|TRBD2|TRBJ2-3
TGTGCCAGGTTTAGCGGGGGGGCATCAGATACGCAGTATTTT
CARFSGGASDTQYF
>TRBV30|.|TRBD1|TRBJ1-3
TGTGCCTGGAGTCGAACTCGGACAGGGGAAAGAAACACCATATATTTT
CAWSRTRTGERNTIYF
>TRBV6-1|once|.|TRBJ2-3
TGTGCCAGCAGTTTACTCGGACAGTCAGATACGCAGTATTTT
CASSLLGQSDTQYF
>TRBV18|.|.|TRBJ2-5
TGTGCCAGCTCACCACCGAGCGAGACCCAGTACTTC
CASSPPSETQYF
>TRBV27|once|.|TRBJ1-1
TGTGCCAGCAGTTTCCGACAGAACACTGAAGCTTTCTTT
CASSFRQNTEAFF
>TRBV19|few|.|TRBJ2-7
TGTGCCAGTAGTATCTCCGCCTACGAGCAGTACTTC
CASSISAYEQYF
>TRBV6-5|.|.|TRBJ2-6
TGTGCCAGCAGGGACCCAATTCGGGCCAACGTCCTGACTTTC
CASRDPIRANVLTF
>TRBV30|.|TRBD1|TRBJ1-2
TGTGCCTGGAGCGTCAATCCGGGACAGGGGGCGTTGGGCTACACCTTC
CAWSVNPGQGALGYTF
>TRBV29-1|.|.|TRBJ1-5
TGCAGCGTGGGAGACAGGCGCCACTCATACCAGCATTTT
CSVGDRRHSYQHF
>TRBV9|few|TRBD2|TRBJ2-2
TGTGCCAGCAAGCGGGGGAGGGCCGGGGAGCTGTTTTTT
CASKRGRAGELFF
>TRBV30|.|TRBD2|TRBJ2-5
TGTGCCTGGAACGGGGGGTGGAAGACCCAGTACTTC
CAWNGGWKTQYF
>TRBV5-1|.|TRBD2|TRBJ2-2
TGCGCCAGCAACCCAGCGGGGGCCGGGGAGCTGTTTTTT
CASNPAGAGELFF
>TRBV6-1|.|.|TRBJ2-2
TGTGCCAGCAGATATACACTAGGTTCCGGGGAGCTGTTTTTT
CASRYTLGSGELFF
>TRBV18|.|.|TRBJ2-1
TGTGCCAGCTCACCGCCACTACCCTACAATGAGCAGTTCTTC
CASSPPLPYNEQFF
>TRBV5-5|.|.|TRBJ1-3
TGTGCCAGCAGCTTACAGGGTAGCTCTGGAAACACCATATATTTT
CASSLQGSSGNTIYF
>TRBV6-1|.|.|TRBJ2-5
TGTGCCAGCAGTGAAAGGGGCAGGGATTGGGAGACCCAGTACTTC
CASSERGRDWETQYF
>TRBV5-1|once|.|TRBJ1-3
TGCGCCAGCAGCAGGAGGGGGGGCTCTGGAAACACCATATATTTT
CASSRRGGSGNTIYF
>TRBV6-6|.|.|TRBJ1-5
TGTGCCAGCAGTTACTCGTACGATCAGCCCCAGCATTTT
CASSYSYDQPQHF
>TRBV6-5|.|.|TRBJ2-6
TGTGCCAGCACTGGACAGAGATCTGGGGCCAACGTCCTGACTTTC
CASTGQRSGANVLTF
>TRBV5-6|.|.|TRBJ2-3
TGTGCCAGCAGCGTAAACACAGGGTTAGGTACGCAGTATTTT
CASSVNTGLGTQYF
>TRBV30|.|.|TRBJ2-1
TGTGCCTGGAGTGCACTCTCTAGCCGGGAGCTCCAGTTCTTC
CAWSALSSRELQFF
>TRBV7-3|few|TRBD2|TRBJ2-3
TGTGCCAGCAGCCAAGGAAGCGGGAGGTCCACAGATACGCAGTATTTT
CASSQGSGRSTDTQYF
>TRBV29-1|.|.|TRBJ1-1
TGCAGCGTTGCGCCCTCGGAGAACACTGAAGCTTTCTTT
CSVAPSENTEAFF
>TRBV9|.|.|TRBJ1-3
TGTGCCAGCAGCCATGGCTCTGGAAACACCATATATTTT
CASSHGSGNTIYF
>TRBV6-1|.|.|TRBJ1-3
TGTGCCAGCAGTTACAAAAACACCATATATTTT
CASSYKNTIYF
>TRBV11-2|.|.|TRBJ2-3
TGTGCCAGCAGCTTAGAGTGGGCAGGTACGCAGTATTTT
CASSLEWAGTQYF
>TRBV7-2|.|TRBD2|TRBJ2-3
TGTGCCACCGAGACTAGCGGGAGAACAGATACGCAGTATTTT
CATETSGRTDTQYF
>TRBV10-3|.|TRBD1|TRBJ2-3
TGTGCCATCAGCGGAACAGGGGGCGGCCCAGATACGCAGTATTTT
CAISGTGGGPDTQYF
>TRBV11-1|few|.|TRBJ1-6
TGTGCCAGCAGCGCTAACAGTGGTCCCCTCCACTTT
CASSANSGPLHF
>TRBV30|.|TRBD2|TRBJ2-7
TGTGCCTGGGGCGGGGGGTCCTACGAGCAGTACTTC
CAWGGGSYEQYF
>TRBV11-2|.|TRBD1|TRBJ2-7
TGTGCCAGCAGCATGACAGGGGGCGGATACGAGCAGTACTTC
CASSMTGGGYEQYF